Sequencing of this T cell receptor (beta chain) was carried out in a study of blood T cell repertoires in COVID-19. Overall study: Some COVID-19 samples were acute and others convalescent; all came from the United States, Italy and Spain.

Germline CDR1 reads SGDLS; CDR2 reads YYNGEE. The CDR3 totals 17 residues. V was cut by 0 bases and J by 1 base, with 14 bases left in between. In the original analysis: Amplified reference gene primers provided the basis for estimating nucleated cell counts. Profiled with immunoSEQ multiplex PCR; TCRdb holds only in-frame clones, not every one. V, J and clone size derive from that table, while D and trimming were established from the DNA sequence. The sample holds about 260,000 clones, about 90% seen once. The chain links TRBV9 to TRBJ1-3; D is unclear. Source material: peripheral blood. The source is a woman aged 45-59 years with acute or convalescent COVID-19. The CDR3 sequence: CASSVVQAGPSGNTIYF. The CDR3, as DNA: TGTGCCAGCAGCGTAGTCCAAGCTGGGCCATCTGGAAACACCATATATTTT.